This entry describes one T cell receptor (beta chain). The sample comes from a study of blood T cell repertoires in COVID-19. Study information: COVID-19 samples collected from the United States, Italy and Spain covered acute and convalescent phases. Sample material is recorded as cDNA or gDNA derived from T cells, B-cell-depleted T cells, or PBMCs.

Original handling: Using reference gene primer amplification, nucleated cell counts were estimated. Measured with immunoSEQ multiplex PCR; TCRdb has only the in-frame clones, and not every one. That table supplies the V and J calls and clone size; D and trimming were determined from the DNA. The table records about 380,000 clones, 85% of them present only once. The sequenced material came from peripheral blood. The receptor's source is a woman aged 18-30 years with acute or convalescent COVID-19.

CDR3 nucleotide sequence: TGTGCCAGCAGCCAAAGGACAGGAAGTAGCAATCAGCCCCAGCATTTT. It specifies CASSQRTGSSNQPQHF. The rearrangement joins TRBV4-2 to TRBJ1-5; 7 bases map to TRBD1. With V trimmed by 2 bases and J by 0 bases, 4 bases remained unmatched. The CDR3 is 16 amino acids. Looked up from germline, CDR1 is LGHNA and CDR2 is YNFKEQ.